These T cell receptor beta chains were read from a single sample in a study of T-cell memory formation after mild COVID-19. Via MiXCR, TCRdb re-called the 5' RACE reads, giving one row per CDR3 protein. The sample yields roughly 130,000 distinct CDR3 sequences, about a sixth seen once. Sequencing input: PBMCs or a T cell subset sorted from them (not recorded which). Every receptor here comes from an adult woman who had mild COVID-19 (a few samples of this study predate the infection). Cell type and time point are not known. Both conserved end residues are part of each CDR3. A D gene is named only where the DNA matches it firmly. The size entry is marked missing in some rows and otherwise reads once, few, many or a size class.

.	.	TRBV7-3	TRBJ1-1	TGTGCCAGCAGCTCATACAAGGACAGAAAGAACACTGAAGCTTTCTTT	CASSSYKDRKNTEAFF
TRBD1	.	TRBV15	TRBJ2-5	TGTGCCACCAGCAGAGACCTAGGGACAGGTTTGTCAGAGACCCAGTACTTC	CATSRDLGTGLSETQYF
.	once	TRBV27	TRBJ2-2	TGTGCCAGCATACCGCCAGGGGATGGGAACACCGGGGAGCTGTTTTTT	CASIPPGDGNTGELFF
TRBD2	.	TRBV12-3/TRBV12-4	TRBJ2-3	TGTGCCAGCAGGGGCCTTAGCGGGAGGGCTAGCACAGATACGCAGTATTTT	CASRGLSGRASTDTQYF
.	.	TRBV7-3	TRBJ1-1	TGTGCCAGCAGCTTAAGAGGGTTGAACACTGAAGCTTTCTTT	CASSLRGLNTEAFF
.	.	TRBV13	TRBJ1-1	TGTGCCAGCAGCCCTGGGGAGATCCGGGTGGGTGCGGAAGCTTTCTTT	CASSPGEIRVGAEAFF
TRBD2	.	TRBV24-1	TRBJ2-1	TGTGCCACCAGCCCCCTAGCGGGAGGGCCGTGGTACAATGAGCAGTTCTTC	CATSPLAGGPWYNEQFF
.	few	TRBV15	TRBJ2-2	TGTGCCACCAGCAGAGAGGTAGTATACACCGGGGAGCTGTTTTTT	CATSREVVYTGELFF
TRBD2	once	TRBV7-2	TRBJ2-1	TGTGCCAGCAGCTCAAAAGAATATGGGACTAGCGGATACAATGAGCAGTTCTTC	CASSSKEYGTSGYNEQFF
.	.	TRBV25-1	TRBJ1-4	TGTGCCAGCAGTGATGAGGGGAATGAAAAACTGTTTTTT	CASSDEGNEKLFF